These T cell receptor beta chains were read from a single sample in a study of blood T cell repertoires in COVID-19. The data were produced by immunoSEQ multiplex PCR, yet TCRdb's version contains in-frame clones alone and is incomplete. The data contain under 200,000 clones, just over 90% of them singletons. Source material: peripheral blood. The source of these receptors is a man aged 18 to 30 with acute or convalescent COVID-19. The CDR3 runs from the conserved cysteine through the conserved F or W. The D gene is left open where the match is weak. Size values are once, few and many counts, or a class for expanded clones, and some rows have none.

>TRBD1|TRBJ1-1|TRBV29-1|.
TGCAGCGTTCTCCGCGGGACAGGGGAGAAAGCTTTCTTT
CSVLRGTGEKAFF
>.|TRBJ2-1|TRBV12-5|.
TGTGCTGCTACCATAGGGGGTACGTATGAGCAGTTCTTC
CAATIGGTYEQFF
>.|TRBJ1-5|TRBV18|.
TGTGCCAGCTCACCTCAGGGTAATGATCAGCCCCAGCATTTT
CASSPQGNDQPQHF
>.|TRBJ2-4|TRBV6-5|once
TGTGCCAGCAGACATCCCGGAGCGGGAAACATTCAGTACTTC
CASRHPGAGNIQYF
>.|TRBJ1-5|TRBV19|.
TGTGCCAGTAGTTCGGGGTTTGAGGGTCAGCCCCAGCATTTT
CASSSGFEGQPQHF
>TRBD1|TRBJ2-1|TRBV5-6|.
TGTGCCAGCAGCCGGGACAGGGTTTACAATGAGCAGTTCTTC
CASSRDRVYNEQFF
>.|TRBJ1-2|TRBV6-5|.
TGTGCCAGCAGTTACTTCGGGGTTAGCTATGGCTACACCTTC
CASSYFGVSYGYTF
>.|TRBJ2-3|TRBV11-2|.
TGTGCCAGCAGCTTAGATCGAGTGGGGGGGCTCTCAGATACGCAGTATTTT
CASSLDRVGGLSDTQYF
>.|TRBJ1-2|TRBV25-1|.
TGTGCCAGCAGTGAGATTAGCTATGGCTACACCTTC
CASSEISYGYTF
>TRBD1|TRBJ1-3|TRBV7-2|.
TGTGCCAGCAGCCGCGACAGGGTGCCTGGAAACACCATATATTTT
CASSRDRVPGNTIYF
>TRBD2|TRBJ2-7|TRBV14|.
TGTGCCAGCAGCCGTTTCATGGGGACTAGCTTGAACTACGAGCAGTACTTC
CASSRFMGTSLNYEQYF
>TRBD1|TRBJ1-1|TRBV27|.
TGTGCCAGCCGGAAGGGACAGGGGGCACTGATGAACACTGAAGCTTTCTTT
CASRKGQGALMNTEAFF
>TRBD1|TRBJ1-3|TRBV18|.
TGTGCCAGCTCACTAACCGGGACAGCAGGAAACACCATATATTTT
CASSLTGTAGNTIYF
>TRBD1|TRBJ2-1|TRBV6-6|.
TGTGCCAGCAGACCCGACAGGGGGGGCTACAATGAGCAGTTCTTC
CASRPDRGGYNEQFF
>.|TRBJ1-3|TRBV2|.
TGTGCCAGCAGTGTGTCAGGGCCCGGAAACACCATATATTTT
CASSVSGPGNTIYF
>TRBD1|TRBJ1-4|TRBV14|.
TGTGCCAGCAGCCAGAGACAGGGGAATGAAAAACTGTTTTTT
CASSQRQGNEKLFF
>TRBD1|TRBJ2-1|TRBV20-1|.
TGCAGTGCTACTGAGACAGGGGGCTTCAATGAGCAGTTCTTC
CSATETGGFNEQFF
>TRBD1|TRBJ2-2|TRBV19|few
TGTGCCAGTAGTCTTGGGACAGGGGAGGGCACCGGGGAGCTGTTTTTT
CASSLGTGEGTGELFF
>.|TRBJ1-6|TRBV25-1|.
TGTGCCAGCAGTCCCCACTTAAATTCACCCCTCCACTTT
CASSPHLNSPLHF
>.|TRBJ1-1|TRBV30|.
TGTGCCTGGAGCCTTAGGCTCGGGGGGATGAACACTGAAGCTTTCTTT
CAWSLRLGGMNTEAFF
>TRBD2|TRBJ2-4|TRBV14|.
TGTGCCAGCAGCCAACTCTCTAGCGGGAGGGACGCCAAAAACATTCAGTACTTC
CASSQLSSGRDAKNIQYF
>.|TRBJ1-1|TRBV5-8|.
TGTGCCAGCAGCCGGGGGAACGTGAACACTGAAGCTTTCTTT
CASSRGNVNTEAFF
>.|TRBJ2-3|TRBV5-1|.
TGCGCCAGCAGCTTGGGCGGGACAGATACGCAGTATTTT
CASSLGGTDTQYF
>TRBD2|TRBJ2-3|TRBV23-1|.
TGCGCCAGCAGGAGACTAGCGGGAGGGCCGAGCACAGATACGCAGTATTTT
CASRRLAGGPSTDTQYF
>.|TRBJ1-4|TRBV5-6|.
TGTGCCAGCAGCTTCCAACAGACAACTAATGAAAAACTGTTTTTT
CASSFQQTTNEKLFF
>.|TRBJ2-3|TRBV7-9|.
TGTGCCAGCAGCTTAGTGTCCGGAGGCACAGATACGCAGTATTTT
CASSLVSGGTDTQYF
>.|TRBJ1-1|TRBV29-1|.
TGCAGCGTTGAAGACCTTGAAGCTTTCTTT
CSVEDLEAFF
>TRBD1|TRBJ1-4|TRBV7-9|.
TGTGCCCGCGGAATCGGGACAGGGTTTTCGGAAAAACTGTTTTTT
CARGIGTGFSEKLFF
>TRBD2|TRBJ2-5|TRBV6-6|.
TGTGCCAGCAGTCACCGGGGACTATCCCAAGAGACCCAGTACTTC
CASSHRGLSQETQYF
>.|TRBJ1-1|TRBV29-1|.
TGCAGCGTTGAAGATAACAGGAACACTGAAGCTTTCTTT
CSVEDNRNTEAFF
>.|TRBJ2-5|TRBV10-2|few
TGCGCCAGCAAGGCGAGAGTAGCGTCTGAGACCCAGTACTTC
CASKARVASETQYF
>TRBD1|TRBJ2-6|TRBV4-1|.
TGCGCCAGCAGCCCGCACCGGGACAGGGGGCAGGGGGCCAACGTCCTGACTTTC
CASSPHRDRGQGANVLTF
>TRBD1|TRBJ2-5|TRBV27|.
TGTGCCAGCGGCCGGACAGGGGTATTCCAAGAGACCCAGTACTTC
CASGRTGVFQETQYF
>.|TRBJ1-1|TRBV2|.
TGTGCCAGCACCCCCAGGGGATTCTCTGAAGCTTTCTTT
CASTPRGFSEAFF
>TRBD1|TRBJ1-5|TRBV15|.
TGTGCCACCAGTAGTACACAGGGGGCGCCCGGGGATCAGCCCCAGCATTTT
CATSSTQGAPGDQPQHF
>TRBD2|TRBJ2-5|TRBV5-8|.
TGTGCCAGCAGCTTGCCGACTAGCGGACAAGAGACCCAGTACTTC
CASSLPTSGQETQYF
>TRBD1|TRBJ1-1|TRBV9|.
TGTGCCAGCAGCGCCCGGAGGGGGCCGAACACTGAAGCTTTCTTT
CASSARRGPNTEAFF
>.|TRBJ2-3|TRBV27|.
TGTGCCAGCAGTTTATCTCGGACAGTGACAGATACGCAGTATTTT
CASSLSRTVTDTQYF
>.|TRBJ1-2|TRBV19|.
TGTGCCAGTAGTATAGAACCGAGGGCAGTCTATGGCTACACCTTC
CASSIEPRAVYGYTF